This TCR beta chain was documented in a study of graft-versus-host responses after intestinal transplantation. Study-wide background: Every recipient underwent anti-thymocyte globulin induction, then tacrolimus and steroids for roughly three years. Study results and limitations: Recipient marrow held GvH clones, some first seen in ileum or blood. There was an association between peak levels of circulating GvH clones and early post-transplant HvG declines.

The protocol was immunoSEQ multiplex PCR, while the TCRdb copy is restricted to in-frame clones and leaves out a portion. Found here are about 110,000 clones, around 94% of them singletons; the top ten hold approximately 1.2%. Germline CDR1 is SGHNT and CDR2 is YYREEE (reference sequence). Trimming took 7 bases from V and 7 from J, leaving 14 bases between them. This CDR3 region has 13 residues. About this clone itself: Its antigen is unknown.

Sample: unstimulated CD8+ T cells sorted from spleen or lymph node cells, taken before transplant. The V call is TRBV5-4, the J call TRBJ2-2; D might be TRBD1 or TRBD2, each matching 5 bases. The TCR was taken from a human donor who was the organ donor for an intestinal transplant. This chain's CDR3 is CASRGPDDGELFF. The CDR3 bases are TGTGCCAGCCGGGGACCAGACGACGGGGAGCTGTTTTTT.